Presented here are 9 T cell receptor beta chains from one specimen sequenced in a study of blood T cell repertoires in COVID-19. The method was immunoSEQ multiplex PCR; TCRdb's version includes in-frame clones alone and lacks a portion of them. The table lists 180,000 or so clones, roughly 81% of them singletons, with roughly 9.6% in the top ten. The sequencing input was peripheral blood. The source is a middle-aged woman with COVID-19, enrolled during active disease.

The chain recombines TRBV18 with TRBJ2-3; TRBD2 agrees at 10 bases. With 3 bases clipped from V and 2 bases from J, the junction kept 5 bases outside the gene matches. The CDR3 is 16 amino acids. Germline CDR1 and CDR2: KGHSH and LQKENI. The CDR3 nucleotides read TGTGCCAGCTCACCCGTTAGCGGGGGGCTCACAGATACGCAGTATTTT. Translated: CASSPVSGGLTDTQYF.

V gene TRBV6-5 combines with J gene TRBJ1-1, with D possibly being TRBD1 (5 bases). The CDR3 covers 16 residues. CDR1 MNHEY and CDR2 SVGAGI come from the germline V gene. With 1 base removed from V and 1 base from J, the gap between germline ends came to 13 bases. CDR3 DNA: TGTGCCAGCAGTTACTGGGGAAATACAGGGAACACTGAAGCTTTCTTT. It encodes CASSYWGNTGNTEAFF.

The genes are TRBV18 and TRBJ2-3, with D possibly matching TRBD1 (6 bases). Trimming took off 8 bases at V and 2 bases at J, with 11 bases between the two ends. CDR3 length: 13 residues. Germline V CDR1 and CDR2: KGHSH, LQKENI. CDR3 bases: TGTGCCAGCCTAGGGGGTGACACAGATACGCAGTATTTT. Its protein is CASLGGDTDTQYF.

This clone was counted between two and nine times. The chain is built from TRBV5-1 and TRBJ2-1; 14 bases line up with TRBD2. Germline V gene sequence: CDR1 SGHRS, CDR2 YFSETQ. The junction had 8 bases not matched to a gene; V was cut back by 0 bases and J by 9 bases. The CDR3 consists of 17 residues. The CDR3 reads CASSLVWGLAGEGEQFF. CDR3 coding DNA: TGCGCCAGCAGCTTGGTATGGGGACTAGCGGGAGAGGGTGAGCAGTTCTTC.

The chain has TRBV18 and TRBJ2-3; perhaps TRBD1 as D (6 bases). In germline, CDR1 is KGHSH, CDR2 LQKENI. The V end lost 2 bases, the J end lost 3 bases, and 12 bases lay between the germline ends. This CDR3 comprises 15 residues. CDR3 DNA sequence: TGTGCCAGCTCACCATCCACACAGGGAACAGATACGCAGTATTTT. Translating gives CASSPSTQGTDTQYF.

The CDR3 region is CASSGWGDGNTIYF. CDR3 nucleotides: TGTGCCAGCAGCGGTTGGGGGGATGGAAACACCATATATTTT. The chain is built from TRBV5-6 and TRBJ1-3, with a possible D match to TRBD1 (5 bases). CDR3 size: 14 residues. Trimming took 4 bases from V and 3 from J, leaving 11 bases between them. Germline loops: CDR1 SGHDT, CDR2 YYEEEE.

The chain uses TRBV7-6 and TRBJ2-1; 12 nucleotides line up with TRBD2. The CDR3 totals 13 residues. From germline, CDR1 is SGHVS and CDR2 FNYEAQ. J lost 10 bases, V lost 5 bases, and 3 bases had no gene match. CDR3 region: CASSPGTSGEQFF. In nucleotides, the CDR3 is TGTGCCAGCAGCCCCGGGACTAGCGGGGAGCAGTTCTTC. The full variable domain, its missing parts supplied by reference TRBV7-6 and TRBJ2-1, is GAGVSQSPRYKVTKRGQDVALRCDPISGHVSLYWYRQALGQGPEFLTYFNYEAQQDKSGLPNDRFSAERPEGSISTLTIQRTEQRDSAMYRCASSPGTSGEQFFGPGTRLTVL.

The chain is built from TRBV4-1 and TRBJ1-1; 7 bases fit TRBD1. V trimming: 4 bases; J trimming: 0 bases; junction bases outside the gene matches: 8. Germline V CDR1 and CDR2: MGHRA, YSYEKL. The CDR3 length is 16 residues. CDR3 sequence (DNA): TGCGCCAGCAGCCCCGGAAGGGGGCGATTGAACACTGAAGCTTTCTTT. This gives the protein CASSPGRGRLNTEAFF.

The chain combines TRBV27 with TRBJ1-1; D remains ambiguous. Trimming took 5 bases from V and 1 from J, leaving 8 bases between them. Germline-derived CDR1 and CDR2 are MNHEY and SMNVEV (reference sequence). This CDR3 region has 13 residues. CDR3 nucleotides: TGTGCCAGCAGTGCGCGCTGGAACACTGAAGCTTTCTTT. This gives the protein CASSARWNTEAFF.